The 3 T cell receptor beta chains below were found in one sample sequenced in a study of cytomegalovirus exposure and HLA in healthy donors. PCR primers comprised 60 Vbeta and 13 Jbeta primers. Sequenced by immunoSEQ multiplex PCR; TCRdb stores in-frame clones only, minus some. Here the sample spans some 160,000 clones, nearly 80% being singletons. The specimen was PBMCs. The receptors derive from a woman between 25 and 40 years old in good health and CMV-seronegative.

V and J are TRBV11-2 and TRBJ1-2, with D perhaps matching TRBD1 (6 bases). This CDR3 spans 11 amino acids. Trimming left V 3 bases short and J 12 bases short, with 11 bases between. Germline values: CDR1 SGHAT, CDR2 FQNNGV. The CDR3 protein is CASSLGHGHTF. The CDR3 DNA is TGTGCCAGCAGCTTGGGACACGGCCACACCTTC.

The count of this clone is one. CDR3 amino acids: CASSVAYGNTIYF. The CDR3, as DNA: TGTGCCAGCAGCGTAGCGTATGGAAACACCATATATTTT. The chain employs TRBV9 and TRBJ1-3; D is uncertain. V gave up 0 bases and J gave up 3 bases, with 4 bases separating them. The CDR3 spans 13 residues. The germline V gene has CDR1 SGDLS and CDR2 YYNGEE.

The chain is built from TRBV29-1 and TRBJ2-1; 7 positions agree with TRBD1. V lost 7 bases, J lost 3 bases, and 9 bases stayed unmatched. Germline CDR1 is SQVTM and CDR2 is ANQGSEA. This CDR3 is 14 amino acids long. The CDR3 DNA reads TGCAGCGGAGCAGAGACAGGGAGCTACAATGAGCAGTTCTTC. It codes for CSGAETGSYNEQFF.